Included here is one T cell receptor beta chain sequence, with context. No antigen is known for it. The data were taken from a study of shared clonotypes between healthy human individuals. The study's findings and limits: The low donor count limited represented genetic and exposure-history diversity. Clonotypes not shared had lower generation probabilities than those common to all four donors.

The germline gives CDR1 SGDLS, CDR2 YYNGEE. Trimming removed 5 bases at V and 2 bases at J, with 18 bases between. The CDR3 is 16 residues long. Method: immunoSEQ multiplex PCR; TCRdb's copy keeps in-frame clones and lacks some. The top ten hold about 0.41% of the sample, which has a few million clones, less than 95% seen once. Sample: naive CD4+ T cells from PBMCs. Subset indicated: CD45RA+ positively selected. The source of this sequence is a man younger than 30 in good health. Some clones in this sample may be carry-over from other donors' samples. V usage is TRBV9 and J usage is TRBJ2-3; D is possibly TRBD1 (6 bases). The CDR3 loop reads CASSSIRGAVTDTQYF. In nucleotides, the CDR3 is TGTGCCAGCAGTTCGATCAGGGGCGCGGTCACAGATACGCAGTATTTT.